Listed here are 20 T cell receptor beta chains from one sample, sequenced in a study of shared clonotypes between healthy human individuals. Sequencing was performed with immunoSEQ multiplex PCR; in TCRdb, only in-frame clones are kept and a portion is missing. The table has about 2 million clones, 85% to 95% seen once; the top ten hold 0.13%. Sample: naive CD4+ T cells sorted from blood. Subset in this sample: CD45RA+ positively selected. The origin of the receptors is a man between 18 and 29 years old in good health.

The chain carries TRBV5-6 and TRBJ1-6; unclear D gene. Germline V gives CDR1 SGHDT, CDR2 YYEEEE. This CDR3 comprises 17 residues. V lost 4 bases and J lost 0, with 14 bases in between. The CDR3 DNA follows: TGTGCCAGCAGCCCTGCCGGGTCGAGCTCCTATAATTCACCCCTCCACTTT. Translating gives CASSPAGSSSYNSPLHF.

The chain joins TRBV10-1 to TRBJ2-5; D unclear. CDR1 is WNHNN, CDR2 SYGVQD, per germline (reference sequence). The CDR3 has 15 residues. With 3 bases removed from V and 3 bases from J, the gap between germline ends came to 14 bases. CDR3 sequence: CASSESQLGKETQYF. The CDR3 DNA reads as TGCGCCAGCAGTGAATCTCAATTGGGTAAAGAGACCCAGTACTTC.

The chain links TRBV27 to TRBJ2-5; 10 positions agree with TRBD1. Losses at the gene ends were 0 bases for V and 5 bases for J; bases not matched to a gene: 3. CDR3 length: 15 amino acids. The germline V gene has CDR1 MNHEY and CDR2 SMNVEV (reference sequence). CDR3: CASSLSTGGAETQYF. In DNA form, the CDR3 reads TGTGCCAGCAGTTTATCGACAGGGGGCGCGGAGACCCAGTACTTC.

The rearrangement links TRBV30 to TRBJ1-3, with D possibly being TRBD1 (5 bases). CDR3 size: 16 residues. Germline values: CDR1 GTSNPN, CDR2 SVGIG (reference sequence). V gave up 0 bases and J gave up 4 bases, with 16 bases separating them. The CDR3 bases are TGTGCCTGGAGTGTACCAAGGGGCGCGAAAGGAAACACCATATATTTT. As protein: CAWSVPRGAKGNTIYF. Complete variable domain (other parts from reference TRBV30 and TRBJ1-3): SQTIHQWPATLVQPVGSPLSLECTVEGTSNPNLYWYRQAAGRGLQLLFYSVGIGQISSEVPQNLSASRPQDRQFILSSKKLLLSDSGFYLCAWSVPRGAKGNTIYFGEGSWLTVV.

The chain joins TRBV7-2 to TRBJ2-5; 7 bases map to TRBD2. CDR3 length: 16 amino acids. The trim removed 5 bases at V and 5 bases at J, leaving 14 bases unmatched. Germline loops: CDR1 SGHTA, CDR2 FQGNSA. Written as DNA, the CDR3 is TGTGCCAGCAGCGACCAACTAGCGATAAACGCCGAGACCCAGTACTTC. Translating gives CASSDQLAINAETQYF.

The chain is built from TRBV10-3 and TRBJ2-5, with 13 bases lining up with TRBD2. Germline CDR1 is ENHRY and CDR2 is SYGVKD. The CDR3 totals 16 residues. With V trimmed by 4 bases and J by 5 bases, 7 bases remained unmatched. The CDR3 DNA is TGTGCCATCAGTGGTAAACTAGCGGGAGGGTTGGAGACCCAGTACTTC. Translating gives CAISGKLAGGLETQYF.

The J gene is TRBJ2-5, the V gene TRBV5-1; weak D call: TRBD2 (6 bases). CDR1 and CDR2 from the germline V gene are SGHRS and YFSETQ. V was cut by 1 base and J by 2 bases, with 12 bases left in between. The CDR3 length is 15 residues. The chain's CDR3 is CASSLWFGGQETQYF. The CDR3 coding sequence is TGCGCCAGCAGCTTGTGGTTTGGGGGGCAAGAGACCCAGTACTTC.

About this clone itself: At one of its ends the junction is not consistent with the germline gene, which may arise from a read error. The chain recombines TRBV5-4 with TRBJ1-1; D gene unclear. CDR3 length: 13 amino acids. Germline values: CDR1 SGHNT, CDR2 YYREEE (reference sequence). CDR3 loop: CASSLELNTEAFF. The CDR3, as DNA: TGCGCCAGCAGCTTGGAATTGAACACTGAAGCTTTCTTT.

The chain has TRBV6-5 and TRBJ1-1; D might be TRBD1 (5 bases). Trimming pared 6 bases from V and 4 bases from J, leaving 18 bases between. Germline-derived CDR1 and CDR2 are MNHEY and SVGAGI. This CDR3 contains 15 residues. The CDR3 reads CASSPAQTVGTEAFF. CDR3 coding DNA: TGTGCCAGCAGCCCCGCGCAGACAGTTGGCACTGAAGCTTTCTTT.

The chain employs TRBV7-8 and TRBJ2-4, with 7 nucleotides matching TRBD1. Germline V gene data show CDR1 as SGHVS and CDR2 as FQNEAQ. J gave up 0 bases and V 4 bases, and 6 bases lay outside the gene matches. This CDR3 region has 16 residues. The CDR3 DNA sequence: TGTGCCAGCAGCTCCGGACAGGTTATAGCCAAAAACATTCAGTACTTC. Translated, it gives CASSSGQVIAKNIQYF.

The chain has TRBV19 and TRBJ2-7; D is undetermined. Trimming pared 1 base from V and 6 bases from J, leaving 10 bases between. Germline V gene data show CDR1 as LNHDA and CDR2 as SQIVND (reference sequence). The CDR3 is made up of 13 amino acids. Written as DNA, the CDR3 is TGTGCCAGTAGTATAGTCCCCACGGGCGAGCAGTACTTC. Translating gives CASSIVPTGEQYF.

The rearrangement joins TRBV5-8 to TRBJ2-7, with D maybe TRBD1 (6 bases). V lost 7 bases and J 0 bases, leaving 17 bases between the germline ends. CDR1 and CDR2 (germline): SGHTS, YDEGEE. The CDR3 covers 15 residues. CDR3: CASGEGETFSYEQYF. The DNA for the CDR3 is TGTGCCAGCGGTGAGGGGGAGACCTTCTCCTACGAGCAGTACTTC.

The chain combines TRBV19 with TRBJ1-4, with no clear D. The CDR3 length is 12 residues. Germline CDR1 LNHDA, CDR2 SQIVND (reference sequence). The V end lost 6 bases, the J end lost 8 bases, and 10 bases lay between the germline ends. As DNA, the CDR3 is TGTGCCAGTAGCGCTGAATGGGAAAAACTGTTTTTT. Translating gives CASSAEWEKLFF.

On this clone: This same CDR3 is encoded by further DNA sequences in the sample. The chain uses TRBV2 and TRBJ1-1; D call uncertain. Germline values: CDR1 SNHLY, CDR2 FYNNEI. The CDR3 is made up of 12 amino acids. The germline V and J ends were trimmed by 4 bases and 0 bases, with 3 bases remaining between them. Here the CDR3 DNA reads TGTGCCAGCAGTGTACTGAACACTGAAGCTTTCTTT. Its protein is CASSVLNTEAFF.

The CDR3: CASSLGQGRRNTIYF. In nucleotides, the CDR3 is TGTGCCAGCAGCTTAGGACAGGGGAGGAGAAACACCATATATTTT. The V call is TRBV11-2, the J call TRBJ1-3; 8 bases align to TRBD1. The CDR3 runs to 15 residues. The germline gives CDR1 SGHAT, CDR2 FQNNGV. V dropped 1 base and J dropped 5; count of bases not matched to a gene: 4.

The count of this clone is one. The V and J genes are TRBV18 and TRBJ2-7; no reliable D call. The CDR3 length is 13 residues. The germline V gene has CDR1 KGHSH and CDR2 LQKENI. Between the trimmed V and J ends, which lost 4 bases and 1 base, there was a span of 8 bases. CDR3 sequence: CASSRDNSYEQYF. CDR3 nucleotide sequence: TGTGCCAGCTCACGCGATAATTCCTACGAGCAGTACTTC.

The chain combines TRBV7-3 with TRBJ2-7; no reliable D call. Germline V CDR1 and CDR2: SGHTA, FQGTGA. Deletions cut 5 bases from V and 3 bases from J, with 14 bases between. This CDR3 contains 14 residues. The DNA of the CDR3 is TGTGCCAGCAGCGACCACAGCAAGGGCTACGAGCAGTACTTC. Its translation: CASSDHSKGYEQYF. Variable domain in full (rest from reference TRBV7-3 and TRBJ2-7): GAGVSQTPSNKVTEKGKYVELRCDPISGHTALYWYRQSLGQGPEFLIYFQGTGAADDSGLPNDRFFAVRPEGSVSTLKIQRTERGDSAVYLCASSDHSKGYEQYFGPGTRLTVT.

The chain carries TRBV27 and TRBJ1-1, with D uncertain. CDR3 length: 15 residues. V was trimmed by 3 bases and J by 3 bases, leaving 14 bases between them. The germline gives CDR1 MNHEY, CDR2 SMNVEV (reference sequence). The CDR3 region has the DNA TGTGCCAGCAGTTTGCGCACGGACGGGTACACTGAAGCTTTCTTT. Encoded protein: CASSLRTDGYTEAFF.

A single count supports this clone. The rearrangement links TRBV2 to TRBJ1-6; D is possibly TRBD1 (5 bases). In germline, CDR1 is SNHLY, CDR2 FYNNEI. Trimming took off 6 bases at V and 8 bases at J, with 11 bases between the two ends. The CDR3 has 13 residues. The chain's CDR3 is CASRGLSYSPLHF. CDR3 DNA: TGTGCCAGCAGGGGACTCTCCTATTCACCCCTCCACTTT.

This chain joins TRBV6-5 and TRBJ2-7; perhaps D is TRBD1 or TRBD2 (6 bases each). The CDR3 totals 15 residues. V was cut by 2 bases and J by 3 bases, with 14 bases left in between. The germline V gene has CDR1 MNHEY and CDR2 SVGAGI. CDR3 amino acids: CASSYVGGKGYEQYF. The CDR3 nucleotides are TGTGCCAGCAGTTACGTGGGGGGCAAAGGCTACGAGCAGTACTTC.